The TCR beta chain described here comes from a study of early T cells in non-severe SARS-CoV-2 infection. The CDR3 covers 15 residues. V was trimmed by 0 bases and J by 9 bases, leaving 15 bases between them. Remarks on this clonotype: Its specificity is not known.

Unique molecular identifier tags were affixed to discrete cDNA molecules. TCRdb re-called the 5' RACE reads with MiXCR, one entry per CDR3 protein. The sample holds fewer than 80,000 distinct CDR3 sequences, about 12% seen once. Study-level results: The study's VDJdb matching favored anti-spike CD8 responses and missed private and CD4 specificities.

This rearrangement joins TRBV12-3 or TRBV12-4 to TRBJ2-1; possible D gene TRBD2, 7 bases. The TCR comes from an adult who was a healthcare worker with PCR-confirmed SARS-CoV-2 infection or an uninfected control (not recorded which). The sample comprised whole blood. The CDR3 sequence is CASSLAGGLVFEQFF. CDR3 DNA: TGTGCCAGCAGTTTAGCGGGGGGGCTCGTTTTTGAGCAGTTCTTC.